Sequencing of this T cell receptor beta chain was carried out in a study of naive and memory T cell subsets. This clonotype came up many times. A UMI-containing oligonucleotide was joined by 3' ligation to the TCR cDNA template. Four PCR rounds used nested alpha and beta constant region primers plus the SP2 primer. Blood and skin TCR RNA was reverse transcribed with alpha and beta constant primers. From the 5' RACE reads, TCRdb called clonotypes with MiXCR, one entry per CDR3 protein. The sample lists roughly 60,000 distinct CDR3 sequences; around 8% were seen once. Trimming shortened V by 6 bases and J by 1 base, and 13 bases separated the two germline ends. This CDR3 is 14 amino acids long. Germline values: CDR1 SQVTM, CDR2 ANQGSEA.

This TCR was sampled from a female donor in good health. The chain carries TRBV29-1 and TRBJ1-5; possibly TRBD1 for D (6 bases). The CDR3 region has the DNA TGCAGCGTCCTCTCAGGGGCGAGCAATCAGCCCCAGCATTTT. Translating it yields CSVLSGASNQPQHF.